These 21 T cell receptor beta chains share one sample of origin, sequenced in a study of cytomegalovirus exposure and HLA in healthy donors. PCR used 60 Vbeta primers and 13 Jbeta primers. Repertoires were generated with immunoSEQ multiplex PCR, while TCRdb's copy carries only in-frame clones and drops some. The data contain fewer than 150,000 clones, around 80% of them seen just once; the ten biggest clones take up roughly 9.2%. The sample comprised PBMCs. These receptors came from a female donor in good health and CMV-seropositive.

V is TRBV23-1 and J is TRBJ2-6; tentative D call: TRBD1 (6 bases). TRBV23-1 is marked as an open reading frame, function uncertain. The germline V and J ends were trimmed by 7 bases and 2 bases, with 12 bases remaining between them. This CDR3 has 15 amino acids. The CDR3 is CASNKTGPGANVLTF. CDR3 in DNA: TGCGCCAGCAACAAAACAGGGCCTGGGGCCAACGTCCTGACTTTC.

The V and J genes are TRBV25-1 and TRBJ1-1; D ambiguous. This CDR3 has 12 residues. Germline loops: CDR1 MGHDK, CDR2 SYGVNS. The V end was cut by 10 bases, the J end by 3 bases, with 12 bases between. CDR3 region: CATRKEDTEAFF. As DNA, the CDR3 is TGTGCCACCCGGAAGGAGGACACTGAAGCTTTCTTT.

V is TRBV7-9 and J is TRBJ2-7; a possible D gene is TRBD2 (5 bases). The CDR3 sequence is 14 residues long. Trimming took 5 bases from V and 2 from J, leaving 13 bases between them. CDR1 is SEHNR and CDR2 is FQNEAQ in the germline V gene (reference sequence). The CDR3 here is CASSESGIPYEQYF. The CDR3 DNA reads TGTGCCAGCAGCGAATCGGGAATTCCCTACGAGCAGTACTTC.

In this sample, this clone turned up once. This rearrangement joins TRBV5-4 to TRBJ2-2; a possible D gene is TRBD2 (5 bases). Germline V gene lookup returns CDR1 SGHNT and CDR2 YYREEE (reference sequence). This CDR3 spans 14 amino acids. Trimming removed 4 bases from V and 4 bases from J, with 11 bases in between. CDR3 bases: TGTGCCAGCAGCCCACCCAGCGGCACCGGGGAGCTGTTTTTT. Its protein is CASSPPSGTGELFF.

This clone has a single count. The chain couples TRBV7-9 to TRBJ1-1; a weak D match, TRBD1 (6 bases). The V gene's germline CDR1 is SEHNR and CDR2 FQNEAQ (reference sequence). The CDR3 covers 14 residues. V dropped 5 bases and J dropped 1 base, with 11 bases sitting between them. DNA of the CDR3: TGTGCCAGCAGCCAGATGGGGGCGAACACTGAAGCTTTCTTT. This gives the protein CASSQMGANTEAFF.

The chain employs TRBV9 and TRBJ1-3; 7 bases agree with TRBD1. The CDR3 has 15 residues. Germline values: CDR1 SGDLS, CDR2 YYNGEE. Trimming took 6 bases from V and 0 from J; bases not matched to a gene: 6. The CDR3 region is CASKRQGTSGNTIYF. The CDR3 bases are TGTGCCAGCAAAAGACAGGGAACCTCTGGAAACACCATATATTTT.

V usage is TRBV2 and J usage is TRBJ2-1; perhaps TRBD1 as D (6 bases). Per the germline V gene, CDR1 is SNHLY and CDR2 is FYNNEI. V gave up 8 bases and J gave up 7 bases, with 18 bases separating them. The CDR3 sequence is 14 residues long. Here the CDR3 reads CASSSTQGRNEQFF. CDR3 sequence (DNA): TGTGCCAGCTCAAGTACACAGGGTAGGAATGAGCAGTTCTTC.

The gene calls are TRBV7-2 and TRBJ2-4; 9 nucleotides line up with TRBD2. Germline-derived CDR1 and CDR2 are SGHTA and FQGNSA. CDR3 size: 14 residues. Unmatched junction bases numbered 3, after V lost 8 bases and J lost 1 base. The CDR3 protein is CASAGGLAKNIQYF. In DNA form, the CDR3 reads TGTGCCAGCGCGGGGGGGCTCGCCAAAAACATTCAGTACTTC.

This clone was detected once. This rearrangement joins TRBV10-3 to TRBJ2-7; a possible D gene is TRBD1 (6 bases). This CDR3 spans 15 amino acids. V was shortened by 11 bases and J by 2 bases, with 22 bases between the two germline ends. Germline V gives CDR1 ENHRY, CDR2 SYGVKD. The CDR3 bases are TGTGCCTCAAAACCCGGGACACTAAAGACCTACGAGCAGTACTTC. It encodes CASKPGTLKTYEQYF.

This clone has a handful of counts. The identical CDR3 is also encoded by other nucleotide sequences in the sample. The chain employs TRBV6-1 and TRBJ1-1, with D possibly being TRBD1 (5 bases). Trimming stripped 7 bases from V and 5 bases from J, with 17 bases between. Germline lookup yields CDR1 MNHNS and CDR2 SASEGT. The CDR3 runs to 14 residues. CDR3 DNA sequence: TGTGCCAGCATAACGGGGGAATTGGGAACTGAAGCTTTCTTT. This gives the protein CASITGELGTEAFF.

The CDR3 region is CASGLGEGREQFF. CDR3 coding DNA: TGTGCTAGTGGTTTGGGCGAGGGTCGCGAGCAGTTCTTC. V usage is TRBV12-5 and J usage is TRBJ2-1, with a possible D match to TRBD2 (5 bases). There are 13 residues in the CDR3. Germline V gene sequence: CDR1 LGHNT, CDR2 FRNRAP. Trimming removed 1 base at V and 10 bases at J, with 11 bases between.

Points on this clone: Its ends do not fully match the called genes, so a read error is possible. The genes are TRBV7-9 and TRBJ2-5, with 8 bases identical to TRBD1. CDR1 SEHNR and CDR2 FQNEAQ come from the germline V gene (reference sequence). The CDR3 is made up of 12 amino acids. The CDR3 sequence: CSSSLDRGTQYF. In nucleotides, the CDR3 is TGTTCCAGCAGCCTCGACAGGGGGACCCAGTACTTC.

This chain connects TRBV5-1 to TRBJ1-3, with D uncertain. The CDR3 spans 14 residues. V lost 0 bases to trimming and J lost 3 bases, with 7 bases between them. Germline loops: CDR1 SGHRS, CDR2 YFSETQ. CDR3 residues: CASSLVGIGNTIYF. For the CDR3, the DNA is TGCGCCAGCAGCTTGGTCGGGATTGGAAACACCATATATTTT.

This clone was counted once. The genes are TRBV5-6 and TRBJ2-1; D is unclear. Germline V gives CDR1 SGHDT, CDR2 YYEEEE. The ends were cut back, 6 bases at V and 3 bases at J, with 16 bases in the middle. This CDR3 is built from 15 residues. The CDR3 region is CASINRRGDYNEQFF. In nucleotides, the CDR3 is TGTGCCAGCATAAATCGGCGCGGCGACTACAATGAGCAGTTCTTC.

The gene calls are TRBV13 and TRBJ2-5, with a tentative D call TRBD2 (5 bases). The ends were cut back, 4 bases at V and 5 bases at J, with 8 bases in the middle. CDR3 length: 12 residues. In germline, CDR1 is PRHDT, CDR2 FYEKMQ (reference sequence). The CDR3 nucleotides read TGTGCCAGCAGCTACCAGCGGGAGACCCAGTACTTC. Its protein is CASSYQRETQYF.

This clone has only a few counts. The rearrangement links TRBV5-8 to TRBJ2-6, with 7 bases identical to TRBD2. The CDR3 consists of 16 residues. Trimming removed 7 bases from V and 0 bases from J; junction bases left unmatched: 7. Germline V gives CDR1 SGHTS, CDR2 YDEGEE. The CDR3 DNA reads TGTGCCAGCGCCCGGCGGGGGTCCTCTGGGGCCAACGTCCTGACTTTC. Protein sequence: CASARRGSSGANVLTF. The full variable domain, with the rest looked up from reference TRBV5-8 and TRBJ2-6, is EAGVTQSPTHLIKTRGQQATLRCSPISGHTSVYWYQQALGLGLQFLLWYDEGEERNRGNFPPRFSGRQFPNYSSELNVNALELEDSALYLCASARRGSSGANVLTFGAGSRLTVL.

This chain joins TRBV19 and TRBJ2-3; the D gene is possibly TRBD1 (6 bases). CDR1 is LNHDA and CDR2 is SQIVND in the germline V gene (reference sequence). The CDR3 is 14 residues long. V lost 6 bases, J lost 6 bases, and 16 bases lay in between. Here the CDR3 DNA reads TGTGCCAGTAGGAAAAACAGGGCACCTGATACGCAGTATTTT. Protein product: CASRKNRAPDTQYF.

This chain joins TRBV29-1 and TRBJ1-2, with unresolved D. V lost 6 bases, J lost 4 bases, and 9 bases lay in between. CDR3 length: 11 amino acids. Germline V CDR1 and CDR2: SQVTM, ANQGSEA. Here the CDR3 DNA reads TGCAGCGTATACGGGATCTATGGCTACACCTTC. Translated: CSVYGIYGYTF.

This clone was counted once. Here the CDR3 reads CANRGQGGLGGYTF. CDR3 DNA: TGTGCCAACCGGGGACAGGGGGGCCTCGGTGGCTACACCTTC. The chain has TRBV28 and TRBJ1-2; 11 bases are shared with TRBD1. The CDR3 runs 14 residues. The V and J ends lost 10 bases and 7 bases, in that order; junction bases with no gene match: 11. CDR1 is MDHEN, CDR2 SYDVKM, per germline.

This clone was observed a single time. This sequence joins TRBV2 and TRBJ1-5; no clear D. Germline lookup yields CDR1 SNHLY and CDR2 FYNNEI. The CDR3 has 13 residues. The germline V and J ends were trimmed by 2 bases and 5 bases, with 7 bases remaining between them. In DNA form, the CDR3 reads TGTGCCAGCAGTGAACAGGTTTATCAGCCCCAGCATTTT. Translation gives CASSEQVYQPQHF.

V usage is TRBV27 and J usage is TRBJ2-5; the match to TRBD2 covers 10 bases. V was clipped by 2 bases and J by 1 base; unmatched bases: 7. This CDR3 comprises 17 residues. Germline V gene lookup returns CDR1 MNHEY and CDR2 SMNVEV (reference sequence). CDR3 protein: CASSLLGLADIQETQYF. CDR3 in DNA: TGTGCCAGCAGTTTACTTGGACTAGCGGACATCCAAGAGACCCAGTACTTC.